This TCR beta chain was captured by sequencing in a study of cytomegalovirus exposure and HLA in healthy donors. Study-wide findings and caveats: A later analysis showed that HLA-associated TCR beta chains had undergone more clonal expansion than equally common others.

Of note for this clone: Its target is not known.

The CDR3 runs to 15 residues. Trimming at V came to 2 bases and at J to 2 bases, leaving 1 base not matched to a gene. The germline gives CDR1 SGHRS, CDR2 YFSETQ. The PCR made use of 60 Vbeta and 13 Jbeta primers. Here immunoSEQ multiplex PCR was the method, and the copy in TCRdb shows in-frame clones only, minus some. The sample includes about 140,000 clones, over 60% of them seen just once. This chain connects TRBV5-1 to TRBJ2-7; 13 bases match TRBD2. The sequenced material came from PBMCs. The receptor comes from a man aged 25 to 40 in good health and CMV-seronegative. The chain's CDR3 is CASSFGLAGAYEQYF. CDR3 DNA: TGCGCCAGCAGCTTTGGACTAGCGGGAGCCTACGAGCAGTACTTC.